This T cell receptor beta chain came from a study of OX40 agonist ivuxolimab in advanced cancers. Study-level background: The costimulatory receptor OX40 (CD134) was targeted by ivuxolimab, a fully human IgG2 agonistic monoclonal antibody. Intravenous ivuxolimab was administered to patients every 2 weeks at six dose levels: 0.01, 0.1, 0.3, 1.5, 3 and 10 mg/kg. Among the 52 dose-escalation patients, some 19 had hepatocellular carcinoma, roughly 15 melanoma, 9 renal cell carcinoma and 9 head and neck cancer. The dose-escalation cohort was roughly 83% male with a mean age of about 58 years, ranging from roughly 20 to 80. Prior anti-PD-1, anti-PD-L1 or anti-CTLA-4 therapy was permitted, and checkpoint inhibitors had been received by more than 35% of dose-escalation patients. Partial responses occurred in three dose-escalation patients, of whom one had hepatocellular carcinoma and two had cutaneous melanoma. The point of sequencing TCRbeta in the periphery was to test whether ivuxolimab changed TCR sequence diversity and drove clonal T-cell expansion. The paper reports the monotherapy dose-escalation portion (N = 52 patients) of the phase I ivuxolimab trial. The study at large found these results: Antigen specificity was not determined for the clonally expanded peripheral T cells. Low levels of normalized T-cell clonal expansion were also seen in some patients who did not respond. At doses of 0.1 to 3.0 mg/kg, clonal expansion of both CD4+ and CD8+ T cells in blood was seen between baseline and week 6. In the 0.1-3.0 mg/kg groups, partial responders were among the patients with the lowest normalized peripheral clonal expansion, particularly in CD8+ T cells. After ivuxolimab, CD8+ T cells had more expanded clones than CD4+ T cells on average.

The trial excluded patients who had a history of autoimmune disease or were on systemic immunosuppression. Peripheral blood for TCR sequencing was collected from all dose cohorts at baseline, on cycle 4 day 1, and on cycle 7 day 1. Samples were obtained from an open-label, multicenter, first-in-human phase I dose-escalation trial of ivuxolimab. The trial enrolled adults with locally advanced or metastatic head and neck squamous cell, hepatocellular, melanoma or renal cell carcinoma. Before TCR sequencing, CD4+ and CD8+ T cells were separately sorted from peripheral blood. Genomic DNA was isolated from the sorted cells so that the TCRbeta CDR3 region could be sequenced. TCRbeta CDR3 regions were sequenced using the immunoSEQ Assay. Held by TCRdb, this immuneACCESS table contains in-frame sequences only and omits some clones. Under half of the omission traces to an unresolved V gene where checked; the cause of the rest is unknown. The sample records more than 95,000 clones, over 75% of which are singletons. The ten largest clones take up roughly 0.33% of the sample.

Regarding this clone: This receptor's antigen is unknown. There are no base qualities to consult, and no much larger clone falls within one base.

This sequence was found in an adult with an advanced solid tumor such as melanoma, head and neck, liver or kidney cancer. The sample in question was CD4+ or CD8+ T cells sorted from blood, obtained in a trial of the OX40 agonist ivuxolimab.

The nucleotide sequence is given as TGTGCCAGCAGCTTAACGGGCGGCTACGAGCAGTACTTC. Translation gives CASSLTGGYEQYF. The chain couples TRBV7-3 to TRBJ2-7, with no D gene named confidently. The germline V gene specifies SGHTA as CDR1 and FQGTGA as CDR2. V is clipped by 0 bases and J by 3 bases, and the sequence between their germline boundaries is 6 bases long. The CDR3, cysteine through phenylalanine, is 13 amino acids long. Only the CDR3 DNA is retained, 39 bases long and in frame from the first base.